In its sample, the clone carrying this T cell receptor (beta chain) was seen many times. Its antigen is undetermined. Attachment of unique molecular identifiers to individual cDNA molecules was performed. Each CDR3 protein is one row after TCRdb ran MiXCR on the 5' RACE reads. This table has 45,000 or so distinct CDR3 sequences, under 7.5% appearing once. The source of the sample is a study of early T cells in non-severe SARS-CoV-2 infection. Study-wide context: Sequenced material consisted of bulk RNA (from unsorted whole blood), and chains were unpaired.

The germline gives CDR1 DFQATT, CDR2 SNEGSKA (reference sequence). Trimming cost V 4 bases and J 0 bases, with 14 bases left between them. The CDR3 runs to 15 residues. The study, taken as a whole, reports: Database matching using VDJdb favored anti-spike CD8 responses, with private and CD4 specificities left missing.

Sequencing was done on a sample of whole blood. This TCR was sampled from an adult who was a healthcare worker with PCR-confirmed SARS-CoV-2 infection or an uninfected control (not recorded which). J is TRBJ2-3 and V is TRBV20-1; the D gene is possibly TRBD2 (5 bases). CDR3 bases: TGCAGTGCTATCCCCGTTGGGGAGAGCACAGATACGCAGTATTTT. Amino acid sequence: CSAIPVGESTDTQYF.